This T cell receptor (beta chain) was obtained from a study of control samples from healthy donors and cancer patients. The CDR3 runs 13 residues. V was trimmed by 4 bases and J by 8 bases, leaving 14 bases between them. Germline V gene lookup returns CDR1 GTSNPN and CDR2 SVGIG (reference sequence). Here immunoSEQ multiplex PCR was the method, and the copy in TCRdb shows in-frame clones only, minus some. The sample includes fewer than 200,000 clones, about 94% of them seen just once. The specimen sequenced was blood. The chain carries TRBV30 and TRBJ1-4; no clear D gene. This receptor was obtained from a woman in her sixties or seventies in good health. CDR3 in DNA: TGTGCCTGGACTCGAAGGGCAGCCGAAAAACTGTTTTTT. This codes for CAWTRRAAEKLFF.